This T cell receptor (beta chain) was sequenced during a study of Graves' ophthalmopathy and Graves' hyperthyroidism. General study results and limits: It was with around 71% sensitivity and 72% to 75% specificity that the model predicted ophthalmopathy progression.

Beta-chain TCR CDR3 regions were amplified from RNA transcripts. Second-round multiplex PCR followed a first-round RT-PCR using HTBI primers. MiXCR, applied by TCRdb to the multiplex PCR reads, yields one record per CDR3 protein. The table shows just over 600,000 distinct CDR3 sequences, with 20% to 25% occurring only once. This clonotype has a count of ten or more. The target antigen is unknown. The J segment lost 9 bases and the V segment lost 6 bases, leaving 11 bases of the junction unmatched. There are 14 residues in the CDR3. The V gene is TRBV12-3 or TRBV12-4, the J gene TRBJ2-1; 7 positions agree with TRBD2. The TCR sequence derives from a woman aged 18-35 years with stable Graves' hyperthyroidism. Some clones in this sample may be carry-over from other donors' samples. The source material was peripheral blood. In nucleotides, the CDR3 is TGTGCCAGCAGCAATCGGAGGGAGGGCGTTGAGCAGTTCTTC. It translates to CASSNRREGVEQFF.